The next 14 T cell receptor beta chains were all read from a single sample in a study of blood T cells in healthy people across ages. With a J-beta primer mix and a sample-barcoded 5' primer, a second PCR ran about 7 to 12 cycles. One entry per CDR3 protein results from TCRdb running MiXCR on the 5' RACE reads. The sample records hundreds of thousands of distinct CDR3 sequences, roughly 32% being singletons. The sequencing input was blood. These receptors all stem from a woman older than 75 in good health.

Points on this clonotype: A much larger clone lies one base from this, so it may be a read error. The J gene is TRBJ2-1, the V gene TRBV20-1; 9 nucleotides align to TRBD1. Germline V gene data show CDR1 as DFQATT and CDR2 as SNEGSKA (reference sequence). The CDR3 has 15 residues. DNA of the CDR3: TGCAGTGCTAGTGGAGCGGACAGGGGTGTTCATGAGCTGTTCTTC. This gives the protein CSASGADRGVHELFF.

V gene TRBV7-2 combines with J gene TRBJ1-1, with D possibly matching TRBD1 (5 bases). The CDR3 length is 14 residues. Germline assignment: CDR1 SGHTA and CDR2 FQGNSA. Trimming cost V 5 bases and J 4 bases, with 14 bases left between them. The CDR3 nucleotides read TGTGCCAGCAGCCATCGGTCGGGGGTCACTGAAGCTTTCTTT. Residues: CASSHRSGVTEAFF.

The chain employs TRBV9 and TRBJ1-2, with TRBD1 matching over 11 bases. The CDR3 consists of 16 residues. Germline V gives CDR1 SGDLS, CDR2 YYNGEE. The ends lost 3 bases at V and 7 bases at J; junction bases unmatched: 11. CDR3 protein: CASSAQPGQGVIGYTF. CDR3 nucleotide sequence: TGTGCCAGCAGCGCCCAGCCGGGACAGGGGGTGATTGGCTACACCTTC.

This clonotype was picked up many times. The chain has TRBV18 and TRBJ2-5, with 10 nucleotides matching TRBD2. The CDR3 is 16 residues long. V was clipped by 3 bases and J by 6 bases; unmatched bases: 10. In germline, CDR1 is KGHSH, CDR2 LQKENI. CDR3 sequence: CASSPEASGGSKTQYF. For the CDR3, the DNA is TGTGCCAGCTCACCGGAAGCTAGCGGGGGCTCGAAGACCCAGTACTTC.

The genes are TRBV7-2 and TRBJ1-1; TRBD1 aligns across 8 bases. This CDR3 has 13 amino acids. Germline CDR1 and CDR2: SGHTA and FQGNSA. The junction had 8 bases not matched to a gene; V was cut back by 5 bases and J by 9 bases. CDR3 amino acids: CASSVRDRRKAFF. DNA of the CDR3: TGTGCCAGCAGCGTCCGGGACAGGAGGAAAGCTTTCTTT. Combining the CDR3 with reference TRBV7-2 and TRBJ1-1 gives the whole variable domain GAGVSQSPSNKVTEKGKDVELRCDPISGHTALYWYRQSLGQGLEFLIYFQGNSAPDKSGLPSDRFSAERTGGSVSTLTIQRTQQEDSAVYLCASSVRDRRKAFFGQGTRLTVV.

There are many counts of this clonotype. CDR3 nucleotide sequence: TGTGCCAGCAGCGTAGCAGGGACAGGGGGCTTCGGGGAGCTGTTTTTT. Its translation is CASSVAGTGGFGELFF. This chain joins TRBV9 and TRBJ2-2, with 12 bases matching TRBD1. This CDR3 comprises 16 residues. V gave up 0 bases and J gave up 7 bases; unmatched junction bases: 4. CDR1 is SGDLS, CDR2 YYNGEE, per germline.

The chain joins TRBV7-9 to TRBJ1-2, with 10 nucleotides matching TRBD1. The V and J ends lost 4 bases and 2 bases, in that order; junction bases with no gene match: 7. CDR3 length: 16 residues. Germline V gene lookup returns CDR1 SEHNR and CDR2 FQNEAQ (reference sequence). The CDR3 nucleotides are TGTGCCAGCAGCTCCTCTCCGGGACAGGGGAACTATGGCTACACCTTC. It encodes CASSSSPGQGNYGYTF. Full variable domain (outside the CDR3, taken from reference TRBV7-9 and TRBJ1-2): DTGVSQNPRHKITKRGQNVTFRCDPISEHNRLYWYRQTLGQGPEFLTYFQNEAQLEKSRLLSDRFSAERPKGSFSTLEIQRTEQGDSAMYLCASSSSPGQGNYGYTFGSGTRLTVV.

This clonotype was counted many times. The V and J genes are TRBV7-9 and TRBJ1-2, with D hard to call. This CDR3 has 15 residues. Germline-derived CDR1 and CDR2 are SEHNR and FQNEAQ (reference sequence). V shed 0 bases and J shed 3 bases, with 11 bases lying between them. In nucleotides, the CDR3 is TGTGCCAGCAGCTTAGCTGGGGAAACCGACTATGGCTACACCTTC. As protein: CASSLAGETDYGYTF.

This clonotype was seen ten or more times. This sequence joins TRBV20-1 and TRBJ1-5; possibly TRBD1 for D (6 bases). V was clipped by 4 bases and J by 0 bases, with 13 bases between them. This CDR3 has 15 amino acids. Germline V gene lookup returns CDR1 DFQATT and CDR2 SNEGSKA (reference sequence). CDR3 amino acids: CSATRTGHSNQPQHF. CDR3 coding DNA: TGCAGTGCTACCCGCACAGGGCATAGCAATCAGCCCCAGCATTTT.

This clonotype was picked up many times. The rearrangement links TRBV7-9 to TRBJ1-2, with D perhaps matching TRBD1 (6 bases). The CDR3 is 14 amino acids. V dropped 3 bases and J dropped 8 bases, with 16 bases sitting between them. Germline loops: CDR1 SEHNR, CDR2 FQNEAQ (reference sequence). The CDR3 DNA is TGTGCCAGCAGCTTTACAGGGTTGGATTTCGGCTACACCTTC. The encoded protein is CASSFTGLDFGYTF.

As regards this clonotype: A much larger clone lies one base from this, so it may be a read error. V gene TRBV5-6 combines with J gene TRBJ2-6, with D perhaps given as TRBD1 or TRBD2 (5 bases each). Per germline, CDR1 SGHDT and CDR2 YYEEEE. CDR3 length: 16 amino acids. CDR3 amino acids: CASSFRTPAGANVRTF. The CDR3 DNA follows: TGTGCCAGCAGCTTCCGCACACCTGCCGGGGCCAACGTCCGGACTTTC. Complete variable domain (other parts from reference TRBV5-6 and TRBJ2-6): DAGVTQSPTHLIKTRGQQVTLRCSPKSGHDTVSWYQQALGQGPQFIFQYYEEEERQRGNFPDRFSGHQFPNYSSELNVNALLLGDSALYLCASSFRTPAGANVRTFGAGSRLTVL.

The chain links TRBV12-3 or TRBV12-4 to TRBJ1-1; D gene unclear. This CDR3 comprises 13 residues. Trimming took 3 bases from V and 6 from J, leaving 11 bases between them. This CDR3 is CASSFSVRPEAFF. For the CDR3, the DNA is TGTGCCAGCAGTTTCTCGGTACGGCCTGAAGCTTTCTTT.

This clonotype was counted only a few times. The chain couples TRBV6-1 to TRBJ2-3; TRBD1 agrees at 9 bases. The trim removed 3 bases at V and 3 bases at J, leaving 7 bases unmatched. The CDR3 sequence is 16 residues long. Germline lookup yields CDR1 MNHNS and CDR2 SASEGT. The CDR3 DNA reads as TGTGCCAGCAGTGAGCCCGCGGGACAGGGTACAGATACGCAGTATTTT. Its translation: CASSEPAGQGTDTQYF.

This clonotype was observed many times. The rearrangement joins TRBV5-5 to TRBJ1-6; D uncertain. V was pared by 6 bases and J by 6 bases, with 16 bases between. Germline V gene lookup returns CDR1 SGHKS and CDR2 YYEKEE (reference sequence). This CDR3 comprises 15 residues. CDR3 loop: CASTRAARLNSPLHF. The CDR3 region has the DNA TGTGCCAGCACCCGAGCGGCGCGTCTTAATTCACCCCTCCACTTT.